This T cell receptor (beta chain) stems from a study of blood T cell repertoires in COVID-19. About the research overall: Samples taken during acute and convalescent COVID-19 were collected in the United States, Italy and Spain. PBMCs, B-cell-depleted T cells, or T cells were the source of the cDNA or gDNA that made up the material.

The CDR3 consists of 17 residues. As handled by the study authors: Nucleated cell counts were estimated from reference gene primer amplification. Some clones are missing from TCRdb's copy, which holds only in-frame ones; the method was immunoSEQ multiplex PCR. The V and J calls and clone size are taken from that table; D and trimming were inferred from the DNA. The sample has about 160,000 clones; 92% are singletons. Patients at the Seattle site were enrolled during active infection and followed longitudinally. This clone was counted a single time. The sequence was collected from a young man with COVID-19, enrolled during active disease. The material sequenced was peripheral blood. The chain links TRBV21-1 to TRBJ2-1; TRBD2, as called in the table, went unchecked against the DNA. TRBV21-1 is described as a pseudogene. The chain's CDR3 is CASSKGAVAGGQNEQFF. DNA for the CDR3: TGTGCCAGCAGCAAAGGGGCGGTAGCGGGGGGGCAAAATGAGCAGTTCTTC.